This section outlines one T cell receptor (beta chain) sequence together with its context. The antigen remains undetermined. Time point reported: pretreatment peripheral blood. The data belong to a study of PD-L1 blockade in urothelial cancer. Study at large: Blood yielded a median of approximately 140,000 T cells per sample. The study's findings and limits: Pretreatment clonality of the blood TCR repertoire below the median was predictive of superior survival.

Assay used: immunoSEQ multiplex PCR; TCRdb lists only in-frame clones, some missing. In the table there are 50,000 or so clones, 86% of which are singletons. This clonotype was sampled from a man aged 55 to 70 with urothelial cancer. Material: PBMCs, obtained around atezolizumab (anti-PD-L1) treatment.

CDR3 sequence: CATSREISGRNNEQFF. The DNA of the CDR3 is TGTGCCACCAGCAGAGAAATTAGCGGGAGGAACAATGAGCAGTTCTTC. J is TRBJ2-1 and V is TRBV15; TRBD2 agrees at 10 bases. CDR3 size: 16 residues. Per the germline V gene, CDR1 is LNHNV and CDR2 is YYDKDF (reference sequence). V lost 0 bases and J lost 5; bases outside the gene matches: 4.